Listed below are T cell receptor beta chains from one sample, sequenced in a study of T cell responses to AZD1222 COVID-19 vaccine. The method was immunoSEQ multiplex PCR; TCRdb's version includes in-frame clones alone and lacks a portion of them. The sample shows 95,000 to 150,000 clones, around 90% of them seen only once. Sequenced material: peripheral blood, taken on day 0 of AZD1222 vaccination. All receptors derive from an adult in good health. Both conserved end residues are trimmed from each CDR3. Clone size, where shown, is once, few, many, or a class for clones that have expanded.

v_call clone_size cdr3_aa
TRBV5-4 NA ASSSPPSLYEQY
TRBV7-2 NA ASSLARGGSNQPQH
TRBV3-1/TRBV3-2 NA ASSQARQGLSNIQY
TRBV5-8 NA ASTMTGSSYEQY
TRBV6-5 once ASNIDLYGYT
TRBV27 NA ASDRDSEMNTEAF
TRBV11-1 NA ASSVGGGPETQY
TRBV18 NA ASSPPGNTEAF
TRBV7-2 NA ASSSQVGGYGYT
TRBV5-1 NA ASSTLSWADTQY
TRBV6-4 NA ASSKTLNYGYT
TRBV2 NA ASSPAPAWDRGLLPEAF
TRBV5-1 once ASSARGGYGYT
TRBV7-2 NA ASSPRDAGGNTIY
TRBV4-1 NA ASSQVPPGLLPDTQY
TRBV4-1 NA ASSQSGGSGREKLF
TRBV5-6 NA ASSVGHSYEQY
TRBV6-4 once ASSTGTGVTGELF
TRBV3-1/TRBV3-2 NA ASSQVGGDTEAF
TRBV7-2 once ASSLHRNTEAF
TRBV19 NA ASSIAGHGGQGSGNTEAF
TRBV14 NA ASSRLTGSSYNEQF
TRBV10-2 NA ASSQGSGANVLT
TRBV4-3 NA ASSLQGGEAF
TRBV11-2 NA ASTRLRGPVNSPLH
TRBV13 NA ASSYRGRTNYGYT
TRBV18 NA ASSPLAGARTKNIQY
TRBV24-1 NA ATSDPGPQDTQY
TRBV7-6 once ASTRGSGAVSYEQF
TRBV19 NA ASRPRGTIASTEAF
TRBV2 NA ASSPRLGWETQY